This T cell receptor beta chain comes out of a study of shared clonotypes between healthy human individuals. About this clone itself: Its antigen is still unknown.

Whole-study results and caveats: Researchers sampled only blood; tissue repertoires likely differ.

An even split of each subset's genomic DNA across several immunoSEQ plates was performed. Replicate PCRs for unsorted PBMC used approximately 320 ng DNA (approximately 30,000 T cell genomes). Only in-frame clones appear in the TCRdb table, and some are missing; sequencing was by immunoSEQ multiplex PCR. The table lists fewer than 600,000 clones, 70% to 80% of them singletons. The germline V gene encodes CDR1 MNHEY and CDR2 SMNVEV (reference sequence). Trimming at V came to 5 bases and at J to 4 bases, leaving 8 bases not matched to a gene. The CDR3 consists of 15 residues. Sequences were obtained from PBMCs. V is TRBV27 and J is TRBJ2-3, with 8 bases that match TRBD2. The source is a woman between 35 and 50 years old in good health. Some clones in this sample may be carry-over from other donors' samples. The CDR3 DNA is TGTGCCAGCAGTCTCGGACTAGCCCCCCCAGATACGCAGTATTTT. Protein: CASSLGLAPPDTQYF.